This record covers a single TCR beta chain. Using immunoSEQ multiplex PCR, the repertoire was profiled, and TCRdb retains in-frame clones only, with some absent. The repertoire has around 160,000 clones, more than 80% of them found once; the top ten carry 3%. These data originate in a study of cytomegalovirus exposure and HLA in healthy donors. In germline, CDR1 is MRHNA, CDR2 SNTAGT. V was shortened by 4 bases and J by 1 base, with 9 bases between the two germline ends. The CDR3 has 14 amino acids. The chain uses TRBV6-4 and TRBJ2-3; possibly TRBD2 for D (6 bases). Material: PBMCs. The receptor was isolated from a woman between 18 and 29 years old in good health and CMV-seropositive. CDR3 sequence (DNA): TGTGCCAGCAGTGTGTTAGCGGGCACAGATACGCAGTATTTT. Its protein is CASSVLAGTDTQYF.